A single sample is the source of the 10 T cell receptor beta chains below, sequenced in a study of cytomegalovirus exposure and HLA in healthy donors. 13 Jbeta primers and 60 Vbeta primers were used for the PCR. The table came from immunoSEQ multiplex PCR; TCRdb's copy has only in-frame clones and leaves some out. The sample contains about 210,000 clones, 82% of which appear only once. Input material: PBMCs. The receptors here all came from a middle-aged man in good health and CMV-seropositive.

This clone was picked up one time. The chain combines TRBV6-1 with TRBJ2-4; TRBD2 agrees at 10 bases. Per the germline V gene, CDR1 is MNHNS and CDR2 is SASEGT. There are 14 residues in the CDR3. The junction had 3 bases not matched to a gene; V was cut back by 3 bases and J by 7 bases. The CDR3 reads CASSDASGSNIQYF. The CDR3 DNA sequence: TGTGCCAGCAGTGACGCTAGCGGGAGTAACATTCAGTACTTC.

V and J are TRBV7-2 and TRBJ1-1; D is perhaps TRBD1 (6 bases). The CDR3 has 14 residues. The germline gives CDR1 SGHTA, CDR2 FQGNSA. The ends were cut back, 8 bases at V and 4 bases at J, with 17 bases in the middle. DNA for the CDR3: TGTGCCAGCGCAGGGGTGTTTTGGGGCACTGAAGCTTTCTTT. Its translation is CASAGVFWGTEAFF.

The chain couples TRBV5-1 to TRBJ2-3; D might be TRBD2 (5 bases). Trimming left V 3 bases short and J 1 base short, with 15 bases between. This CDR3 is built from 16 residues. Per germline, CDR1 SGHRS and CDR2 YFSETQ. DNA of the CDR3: TGCGCCAGCAGCTACCGGGCCCGGCGGGGCACAGATACGCAGTATTTT. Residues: CASSYRARRGTDTQYF.

The CDR3 loop is CASSLAPSAHEQFF. The DNA for the CDR3 is TGTGCCAGCAGCTTAGCGCCTAGCGCCCATGAGCAGTTCTTC. V usage is TRBV7-6 and J usage is TRBJ2-1, with a tentative D call TRBD2 (6 bases). This CDR3 comprises 14 residues. V lost 0 bases and J 8 bases, leaving 11 bases between the germline ends. CDR1 SGHVS and CDR2 FNYEAQ come from the germline V gene.

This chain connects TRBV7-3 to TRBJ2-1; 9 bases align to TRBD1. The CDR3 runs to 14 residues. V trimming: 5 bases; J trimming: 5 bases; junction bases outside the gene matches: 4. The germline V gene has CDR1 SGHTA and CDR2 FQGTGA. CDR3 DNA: TGTGCCAGCAGCCCGGGACAGGGTCACAATGAGCAGTTCTTC. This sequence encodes CASSPGQGHNEQFF.

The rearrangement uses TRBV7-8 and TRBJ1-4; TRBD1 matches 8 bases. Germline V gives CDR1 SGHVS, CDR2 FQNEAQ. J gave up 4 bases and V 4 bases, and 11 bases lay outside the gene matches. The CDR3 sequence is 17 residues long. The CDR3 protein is CASSSMTGAALNEKLFF. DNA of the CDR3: TGTGCCAGCAGCTCTATGACAGGGGCCGCCCTTAATGAAAAACTGTTTTTT.

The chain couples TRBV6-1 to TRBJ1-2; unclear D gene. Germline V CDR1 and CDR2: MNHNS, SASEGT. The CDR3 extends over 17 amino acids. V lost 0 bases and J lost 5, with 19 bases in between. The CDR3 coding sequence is TGTGCCAGCAGTGAAGCGGCAGTCAGCCCCCGACTGTATGGCTACACCTTC. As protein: CASSEAAVSPRLYGYTF.

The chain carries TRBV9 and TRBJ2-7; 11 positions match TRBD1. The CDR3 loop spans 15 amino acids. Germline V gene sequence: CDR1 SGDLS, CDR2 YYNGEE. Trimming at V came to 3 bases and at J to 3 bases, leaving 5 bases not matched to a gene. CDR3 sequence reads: CASSEGGQGVYEQYF. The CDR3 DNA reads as TGTGCCAGCAGCGAGGGGGGACAGGGGGTCTACGAGCAGTACTTC.

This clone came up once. In DNA, the CDR3 is TGTGCCAGCAGATCCGGGACTAGCTACGAGCAGTACTTC. This codes for CASRSGTSYEQYF. The rearrangement joins TRBV6-1 to TRBJ2-7, with 8 bases lining up with TRBD2. The CDR3 has 13 residues. CDR1 and CDR2 (germline): MNHNS, SASEGT. The junction had 4 bases not matched to a gene; V was cut back by 6 bases and J by 3 bases.

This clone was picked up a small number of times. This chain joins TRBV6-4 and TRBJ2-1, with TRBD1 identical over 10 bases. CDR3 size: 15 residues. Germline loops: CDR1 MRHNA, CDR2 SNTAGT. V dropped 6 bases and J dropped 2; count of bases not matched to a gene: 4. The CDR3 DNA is TGTGCCAGCAGCACCGGGACAGGGGCCTACAATGAGCAGTTCTTC. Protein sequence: CASSTGTGAYNEQFF.